The entry below describes one T cell receptor (beta chain). Its antigen has not been determined. The data stem from a study of cytomegalovirus exposure and HLA in healthy donors (dated 2017 in TCRdb). For the wider study: An earlier analysis of roughly 570 of the donors reported 276 Gb of sequence data and 90 million to 120 million unique TCR beta sequences obtained from about 200 million T cells. An early release that covered roughly 600 HLA-typed donors contained approximately 300 gigabases of sequencing data and approximately 85 million unique TCR sequences. The genetic ancestry cluster associated with self-reported Caucasian donors included 81% of the roughly 390 genotyped donors. The study was designed to test whether signatures of past pathogen exposure could be identified by cataloging public T cell receptors. Using immunosequencing, the study profiled T cell repertoires from 550 to 750 subjects and related those repertoires to cytomegalovirus serostatus. In addition to the first cohort of about 650 subjects, a separate validation cohort of 130 or so different subjects was used. To predict cytomegalovirus infection status, the study combined high-throughput TCR immunosequencing, statistical association of individual TCRs with disease status, and machine learning. To study patterns of TCR occurrence, a later analysis re-analyzed previously published TCR beta repertoires from 550 to 800 donors and added high-resolution HLA genotyping. Rather than drawing on any new phenotypic data, the later analysis identified candidate immune exposures from TCR beta sequences and the way those sequences occurred across donors. To decide whether each TCR beta V gene segment behaved as functional or pseudogenic, an earlier analysis of several hundred of the donors relied on high-throughput TCR beta sequencing. Donor age, sex, ethnicity and CMV serostatus were collected together with the repertoire data. A later genetic analysis took genome-wide SNP genotypes for about 55% of the roughly 700 donors and used that subset as a discovery cohort. All discovery cohort repertoires had been generated on a single sequencing platform. Both class I and class II loci were covered by HLA typing, at four-digit resolution. Typing coverage varied by locus: roughly 620-640 donors for A, B, C, DRB1 and DQB1; under 550 for DQA1; nearly 610 for DPA1; 400 to 480 for DPB1. Roughly five DR-DQ haplotypes were handled as single units for association and clustering because linkage in the cohort was strong. Among 300 to 500 genotyped donors of the cohort, an average of approximately 220,000 unique TCR beta nucleotide sequences was sequenced per donor, of which 15% to 20% were non-productive. Findings and caveats that apply to the study as a whole: The only immune exposure information available for the cohort was CMV serostatus. According to a later analysis, parvovirus B19, influenza, CMV and Epstein-Barr virus appeared linked to several top co-occurrence clusters. Sequencing depth was assumed to be roughly uniform across donors in the presence/absence analyses, though that assumption may not hold. A later genetic analysis associated a missense DCLRE1C variant with V-gene and J-gene trimming of TCR beta chains, and an independent cohort replicated the association. When HLA alleles, especially DR and DQ, strongly co-occurred, attributing TCR associations to individual alleles was difficult. In a later analysis, the rate of TCR association differed among HLA loci, with DRB1 alleles having the most associated TCRs and HLA-C alleles having the fewest. Because HLA typing was unavailable for some donors at each locus, only the typed subset was used in association tests. An earlier analysis of 587 of the donors showed that most TCR beta V segments appeared in productive rearrangements either about 87% or about 30% of the time, which broadly matched IMGT annotations. At a false discovery rate of 0.05, a later analysis linked around 15,000 TCR beta sequences to specific HLA alleles. In vitro tests confirmed that a few of the cytomegalovirus-associated TCR beta chains recognize cytomegalovirus antigens. Most TCR sequences were observed very rarely across donors, whereas some public TCRs were present in many individuals. Cytomegalovirus status was reported to be diagnosed by the classifier with high specificity and sensitivity in both the original and validation cohorts. A later analysis found that HLA-associated TCR beta chains were more clonally expanded and had lower generation probabilities than equally common non-associated chains. Linkage disequilibrium might explain the correlated functional status among segregating V segments, but an unknown experimental factor could not be ruled out. A group of highly shared sequence variants was considered likely to be a technical artifact of the sequencing pipeline. It was suggested by the authors that the approach could potentially be generalized to other disease states and immunological phenotypes. In a later genetic analysis, fewer N-insertions in productive TCRs were reported among donors in an Asian-associated ancestry cluster than the roughly 710-donor mean. About 15 rarely observed V segments, including chromosome 9 orphons, were excluded from the earlier analysis of approximately 600 of the donors because counts were too low. A further reported finding was that TCR beta sequences accurately predicted the HLA-A and HLA-B alleles for most subjects in the first cohort. According to a later analysis, most CMV-associated TCR beta chains appeared to be HLA-restricted, and the HLA associations seemed to be driven largely by CMV exposure. In this cohort, only TCR beta chains were sequenced, and detectable features were limited by the absence of alpha or paired-chain data. In the study, 164 TCR beta chains were listed as associated with cytomegalovirus.

The library was generated by the immunoSEQ multiplex PCR assay. For the multiplex PCR, a mixture combining 60 forward primers for TCR Vbeta segments and 13 reverse primers for TCR Jbeta segments was used. Amplification of the CDR3 region of rearranged TCR beta genes was performed with a multiplex PCR assay on genomic DNA. The amplified TCR beta libraries were sequenced on the Illumina HiSeq System as 87-base-pair reads. The study's own analysis went as follows. A later analysis counted around 72 million unique TCR beta chains across the 700 or so repertoires, and 9.5 million to 11 million of these chains were shared by at least two donors. Raw reads were error-corrected and collapsed into unique sequences with a nearest-neighbor algorithm that merged closely related sequences to remove PCR and sequencing errors. CDR3 sequences were aligned to IMGT reference sequences to assign V, D and J gene segments. For a sequence to be retained, a match of at least six nucleotides was required to both a V gene segment and a J gene segment. Rearrangements were called productive when the CDR3 lacked stop codons and stayed in frame with V and J; all others were non-productive. CDR3 was defined by IMGT convention, running from the second conserved V-encoded cysteine to the conserved J-encoded phenylalanine. In an earlier analysis of 500 to 650 of the donors, sequences lacking an unambiguous match to a single V gene segment were excluded. In an earlier analysis of about 590 of the donors, a V segment was called functional when productive rearrangements were above 56.7%, and segregating when the standard deviation between donors exceeded 5%. A statistical classification framework was developed to diagnose cytomegalovirus status using the catalog of TCR beta chain sequences. In a later analysis, TCR nucleotide sequences were compared against IMGT/GENE-DB human TR gene sequences so that V and J genes could be assigned. Using the TCRdist pipeline, a later analysis assigned CDR3 sequences along with most-parsimonious VDJ recombination scenarios. A later analysis defined each TCR beta chain by its CDR3 amino acid sequence plus V-gene family, and excluded reads lacking a unique V-gene family. As a way to deal with suspected cross-contamination and a sequencing artifact, a later analysis dropped 450 to 600 nucleotide sequences that were highly shared and had low generation probability. In a later analysis, a clonal expansion index was calculated for each public chain from normalized within-repertoire ranks of inferred template counts. In a later analysis, generation probabilities were computed using a VDJ recombination model fitted to out-of-frame rearrangements, and the results were checked against IGoR. Hypergeometric tests were used in a later analysis to score TCR-TCR, TCR-HLA and TCR-CMV co-occurrence, with a repertoire-size bias correction applied to the TCR pairs. False discovery rates were estimated in a later analysis by permuting HLA or CMV assignments 20 times. In a later analysis, co-occurring TCRs were grouped using DBSCAN, and TCRdist sequence similarity was added for clustering within HLA-allele-positive subsets. Repertoires with fewer than 30,000 or more than 120,000 public chains, plus five repertoires with anomalous nucleotide sharing, were excluded from co-occurrence clustering. TCRdb limited this immuneACCESS table to in-frame rearrangements with V and J called. A share of clones is missing; checked studies link under half to unresolved V genes, and the rest is unexplained. V and J calls and clone size are copied from that table; D and trimming were computed from the DNA. This sample's listing comprises 70,000 or so clones. 4% to 6% of the sample is in the top ten clones.

The cohort consisted of 666 healthy bone marrow donors. At the time of sampling, all cohort members were nominally healthy, though unrecorded immune exposures were likely present. The donor was CMV seronegative and was included in the group of about 350 seronegative cohort members. A peripheral blood sample was collected from each donor, and TCR beta sequencing was performed on peripheral blood mononuclear cells. The Qiagen DNeasy Blood Extraction Kit was used to extract genomic DNA from the blood cell samples. Material for sequencing was PBMCs. This clonotype was sampled from a man between 35 and 55 years old in good health and CMV-seronegative.

The CDR3 has the sequence CASSEGTGNSPLHF. DNA sequence: TGTGCCAGTAGTGAGGGCACGGGGAATTCACCCCTCCACTTT. The rearrangement combines TRBV19 with TRBJ1-6; no D gene is confidently identified. According to the germline V gene (reference sequence), CDR1 reads LNHDA and CDR2 reads SQIVND. Including the terminal cysteine and phenylalanine, the CDR3 comprises 14 residues. Only the CDR3 DNA is retained, 42 bases long and in frame from the first base. Deletion took 5 bases off V and 7 bases off J, with a span of 12 bases between the germline ends.